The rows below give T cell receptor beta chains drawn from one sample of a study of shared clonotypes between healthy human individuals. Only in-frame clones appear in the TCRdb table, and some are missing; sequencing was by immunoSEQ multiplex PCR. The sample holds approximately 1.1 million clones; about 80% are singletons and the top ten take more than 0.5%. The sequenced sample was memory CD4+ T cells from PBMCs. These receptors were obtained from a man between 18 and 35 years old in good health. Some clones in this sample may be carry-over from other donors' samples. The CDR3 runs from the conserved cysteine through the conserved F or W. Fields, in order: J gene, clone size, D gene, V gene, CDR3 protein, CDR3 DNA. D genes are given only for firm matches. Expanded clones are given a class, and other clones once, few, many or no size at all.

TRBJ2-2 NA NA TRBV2 CASSVVGPGELFF TGTGCCAGCAGTGTTGTGGGCCCCGGGGAGCTGTTTTTT
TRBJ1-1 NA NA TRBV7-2 CASSPSEGREYEAFF TGTGCCAGCAGCCCCTCTGAGGGACGGGAATATGAAGCTTTCTTT
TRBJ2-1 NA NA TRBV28 CASSLKGRNEQFF TGTGCCAGCAGTTTAAAGGGAAGGAATGAGCAGTTCTTC
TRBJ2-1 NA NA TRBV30 CAWSGSDLQFF TGTGCCTGGAGTGGTTCTGACCTGCAGTTCTTC
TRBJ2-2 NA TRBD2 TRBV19 CASSTVAGGLGELFF TGTGCCAGTAGTACGGTAGCGGGAGGGCTCGGGGAGCTGTTTTTT
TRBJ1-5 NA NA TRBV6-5 CASRKGNLLTQHF TGTGCCAGCAGGAAGGGGAACCTCCTGACCCAGCATTTT
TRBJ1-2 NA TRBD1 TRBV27 CASRRTRDRGRFSGYTF TGTGCCAGCCGCCGAACCCGGGACAGGGGGCGCTTTTCTGGCTACACCTTC
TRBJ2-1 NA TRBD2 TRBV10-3 CAISESGSTSGRGEQFF TGTGCCATCAGTGAGTCAGGGTCGACTAGCGGGAGGGGTGAGCAGTTCTTC
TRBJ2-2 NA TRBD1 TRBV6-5 CASSYGTAGELFF TGTGCCAGCAGTTACGGGACAGCCGGGGAGCTGTTTTTT
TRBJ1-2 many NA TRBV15 CATSAEPYGYTF TGTGCCACCAGCGCAGAGCCTTATGGCTACACCTTC
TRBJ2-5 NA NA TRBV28 CASMGGGFFQETQYF TGTGCCAGCATGGGAGGGGGCTTTTTCCAAGAGACCCAGTACTTC
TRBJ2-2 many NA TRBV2 CASMVGISAGELFF TGTGCCAGCATGGTCGGGATCAGCGCCGGGGAGCTGTTTTTT
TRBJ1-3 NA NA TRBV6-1 CASSGGRSSGNTIYF TGTGCCAGCAGTGGTGGCAGAAGTTCTGGAAACACCATATATTTT
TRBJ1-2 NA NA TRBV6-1 CASSEEAKRWGGLNYGYTF TGTGCCAGCAGTGAAGAAGCGAAAAGGTGGGGGGGTCTTAACTATGGCTACACCTTC
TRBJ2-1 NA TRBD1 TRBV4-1 CASRQDGFRGPYNEQFF TGCGCCAGCAGACAAGATGGGTTCAGGGGGCCCTACAATGAGCAGTTCTTC
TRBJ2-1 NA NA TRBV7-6 CASSRRQDNEQFF TGTGCCAGCAGCCGCCGACAGGACAATGAGCAGTTCTTC
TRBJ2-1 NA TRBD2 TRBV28 CASRITSEGRNEQFF TGTGCCAGCAGGATAACTAGCGAGGGAAGGAATGAGCAGTTCTTC
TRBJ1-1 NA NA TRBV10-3 CAISRTVNTEAFF TGTGCCATCAGCCGGACAGTGAACACTGAAGCTTTCTTT
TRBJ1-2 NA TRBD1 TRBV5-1 CASSSTGVAYGYTF TGCGCCAGCAGCTCGACAGGGGTGGCCTATGGCTACACCTTC
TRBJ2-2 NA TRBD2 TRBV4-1 CASSPSGRATGELFF TGCGCCAGCAGCCCCAGCGGGAGGGCAACCGGGGAGCTGTTTTTT
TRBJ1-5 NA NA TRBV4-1 CASSQATGGRNQPQHF TGCGCCAGCAGCCAAGCTACGGGTGGGCGCAATCAGCCCCAGCATTTT
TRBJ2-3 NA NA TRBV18 CASSPIGGADTQYF TGTGCCAGCTCACCAATCGGTGGCGCAGATACGCAGTATTTT
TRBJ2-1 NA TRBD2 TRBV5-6 CASSLGGLGSYNEQFF TGTGCCAGCAGCTTGGGGGGACTAGGCTCCTACAATGAGCAGTTCTTC
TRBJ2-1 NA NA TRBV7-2 CASSSRRGAIEQFF TGTGCCAGCAGCTCGAGACGTGGGGCCATTGAGCAGTTCTTC
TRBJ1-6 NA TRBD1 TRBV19 CASSIRGQGNSPLHF TGTGCCAGTAGTATACGAGGACAGGGAAATTCACCCCTCCACTTT
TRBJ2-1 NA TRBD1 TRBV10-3 CAIRRDRGSYNEQFF TGTGCCATCAGGAGGGACAGGGGCTCCTACAATGAGCAGTTCTTC
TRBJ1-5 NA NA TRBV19 CASSLQNQPQHF TGTGCCAGTAGTTTACAAAATCAGCCCCAGCATTTT
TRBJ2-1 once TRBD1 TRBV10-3 CAIRTGENNEQFF TGTGCCATCCGGACAGGGGAAAACAATGAGCAGTTCTTC
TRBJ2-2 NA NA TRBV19 CASSPGRDFYTGELFF TGTGCCAGTAGCCCAGGCAGGGATTTTTACACCGGGGAGCTGTTTTTT
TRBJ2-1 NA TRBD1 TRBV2 CASRALGQGLPYNEQFF TGTGCCAGCAGAGCCCTGGGACAGGGGCTACCCTACAATGAGCAGTTCTTC
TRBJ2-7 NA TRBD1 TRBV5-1 CASSSGTGGSEQYF TGCGCCAGCAGTTCCGGGACAGGGGGCTCCGAGCAGTACTTC
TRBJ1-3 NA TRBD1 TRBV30 CAWGTGSGNTIYF TGTGCCTGGGGGACAGGGAGTGGAAACACCATATATTTT
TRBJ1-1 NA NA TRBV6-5 CASSYSGGRQGEAFF TGTGCCAGCAGTTACTCAGGGGGGAGGCAGGGTGAAGCTTTCTTT
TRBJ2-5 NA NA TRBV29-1 CSGTVQETQYF TGCAGCGGGACAGTACAAGAGACCCAGTACTTC
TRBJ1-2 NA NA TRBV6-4 CASRPFGYTF TGTGCCAGCAGACCCTTCGGCTACACCTTC
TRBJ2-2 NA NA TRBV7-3 CASSAGASSGELFF TGTGCCAGCAGCGCAGGGGCTAGTTCCGGGGAGCTGTTTTTT